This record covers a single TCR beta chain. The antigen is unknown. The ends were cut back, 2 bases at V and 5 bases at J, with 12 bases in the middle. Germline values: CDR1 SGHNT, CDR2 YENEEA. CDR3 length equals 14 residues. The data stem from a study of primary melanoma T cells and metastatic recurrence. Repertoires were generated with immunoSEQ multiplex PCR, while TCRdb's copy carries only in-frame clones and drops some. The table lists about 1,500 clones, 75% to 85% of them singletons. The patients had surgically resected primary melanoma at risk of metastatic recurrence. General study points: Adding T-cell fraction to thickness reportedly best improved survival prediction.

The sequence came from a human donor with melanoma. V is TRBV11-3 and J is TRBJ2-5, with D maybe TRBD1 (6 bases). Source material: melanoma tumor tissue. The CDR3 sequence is CASSLSQGWETQYF. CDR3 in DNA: TGTGCCAGCAGCTTATCTCAGGGGTGGGAGACCCAGTACTTC.